One T cell receptor beta chain is described in this entry. V trimming: 1 base; J trimming: 3 bases; junction bases outside the gene matches: 3. CDR1 and CDR2 (germline): MNHEY, SVGAGI. The CDR3 runs 15 residues. This specimen belongs to a study of blood T cell repertoires in COVID-19. Across the study: Some COVID-19 samples were acute and others convalescent; all came from the United States, Italy and Spain. From T cells, B-cell-depleted T cells, or PBMCs came the material, which was cDNA or gDNA.

Patients from Seattle were sampled longitudinally, starting during active infection. Original methodology: How many nucleated cells were present was estimated from reference gene primer amplification. The table came from immunoSEQ multiplex PCR; TCRdb's copy has only in-frame clones and leaves some out. V, J and clone size are those of that table, while D and trimming were read from the DNA. In the table there are about 310,000 clones, around 91% of which are singletons. Sequenced: peripheral blood. This chain joins TRBV6-5 and TRBJ2-7, with TRBD1 matching over 10 bases. The source is a woman between 40 and 50 years old with COVID-19, enrolled during active disease. Here the CDR3 DNA reads TGTGCCAGCAGTTACTTCTGGACAGGGGGCTACGAGCAGTACTTC. This sequence encodes CASSYFWTGGYEQYF.